These T cell receptor beta chains were read from a single sample in a study of T cells in Graves' hyperthyroidism and ophthalmopathy. TCRdb reprocessed the multiplex PCR reads with MiXCR, giving one entry per CDR3 protein. Of hundreds of thousands of distinct CDR3 sequences listed, roughly 25% are singletons. What was sequenced was blood. These receptors all stem from a man aged 45-65 years with Graves' hyperthyroidism. Each CDR3 is given with its conserved first and last residue. Fields, in order: V gene, J gene, D gene, clone size, CDR3 protein, CDR3 DNA. D genes are given only for firm matches. Expanded clones are given a class, and other clones once, few, many or no size at all.

TRBV11-1,TRBJ2-7,TRBD1,NA,CASSKDRVSYEQYF,TGTGCCAGCAGCAAAGACAGGGTCTCCTACGAGCAGTACTTC
TRBV11-2,TRBJ2-2,TRBD1,NA,CASSLGFGTGGGTGELFF,TGTGCCAGCAGCTTAGGGTTCGGGACAGGGGGAGGCACCGGGGAGCTGTTTTTT
TRBV19,TRBJ2-5,NA,few,CASSKRAFQETQYF,TGTGCCAGTAGTAAGAGGGCTTTCCAAGAGACCCAGTACTTC
TRBV11-2,TRBJ2-2,NA,few,CASTRGQPNTGELFF,TGTGCCAGCACCCGAGGACAACCAAACACCGGGGAGCTGTTTTTT
TRBV12-5,TRBJ2-5,TRBD2,few,CASGVREDYYQETQYF,TGTGCTAGTGGGGTTCGGGAGGATTACTACCAAGAGACCCAGTACTTC
TRBV11-3,TRBJ2-2,TRBD2,NA,CASSQTGRLAGTNTGELFF,TGTGCCAGCAGCCAGACTGGCCGACTAGCGGGAACGAACACCGGGGAGCTGTTTTTT
TRBV28,TRBJ1-1,NA,few,CASSRGTHSRGAFF,TGTGCCAGCAGCCGCGGGACTCACTCACGCGGAGCTTTCTTT
TRBV28,TRBJ2-6,NA,NA,CASSIQGSGSNVLTF,TGTGCCAGCAGTATTCAGGGGTCGGGGTCCAACGTCCTGACTTTC
TRBV20-1,TRBJ2-1,NA,once,CSARQDNEQFF,TGCAGTGCTCGACAGGACAATGAGCAGTTCTTC
TRBV11-2,TRBJ2-7,NA,many,CASSLGVEGPYEQYF,TGTGCCAGCAGCTTAGGCGTAGAGGGCCCCTACGAGCAGTACTTC
TRBV13,TRBJ2-7,NA,few,CASSSGSLPADEQYF,TGTGCCAGCAGCTCAGGGTCCCTCCCGGCGGACGAGCAGTACTTC
TRBV6-2/TRBV6-3,TRBJ2-1,NA,NA,CASSSTRELIGNEQFF,TGTGCCAGCAGTTCCACCCGCGAACTGATCGGCAATGAGCAGTTCTTC
TRBV6-1,TRBJ2-5,TRBD2,NA,CASSSPSGRVKEETQYF,TGTGCCAGCAGTTCCCCAAGCGGGAGAGTGAAGGAAGAGACCCAGTACTTC
TRBV18,TRBJ2-5,TRBD1,NA,CASSSGTGPVETQYF,TGTGCCAGCTCGTCCGGGACAGGACCTGTGGAGACCCAGTACTTC
TRBV5-1,TRBJ2-2,NA,many,CASSLVRGELFF,TGCGCCAGCAGCTTGGTCCGGGGGGAGCTGTTTTTT
TRBV6-1,TRBJ2-7,NA,many,CASSEGFSGASYEQYF,TGTGCCAGCAGTGAAGGTTTTAGCGGAGCTTCCTACGAGCAGTACTTC
TRBV18,TRBJ2-5,NA,NA,CASSPTGPETQYF,TGTGCCAGCTCACCGACAGGTCCAGAGACCCAGTACTTC
TRBV7-3,TRBJ2-5,TRBD2,many,CASSSQGGASGRADGETQYF,TGTGCCAGCAGCTCCCAGGGGGGGGCTAGCGGGAGGGCCGACGGAGAGACCCAGTACTTC
TRBV18,TRBJ2-1,TRBD2,few,CASSPGLAGGPHNEQFF,TGTGCCAGCTCACCGGGACTAGCGGGAGGGCCTCACAATGAGCAGTTCTTC
TRBV30,TRBJ2-7,NA,many,CAWDDSSYEQYF,TGTGCCTGGGATGACAGCTCCTACGAGCAGTACTTC
TRBV28,TRBJ1-4,NA,few,CASTSPQESLNEKLFF,TGTGCCAGCACCAGCCCGCAAGAAAGCCTTAATGAAAAACTGTTTTTT
TRBV7-6,TRBJ1-2,TRBD1,few,CASSLEGALVYGYTF,TGTGCCAGCAGCTTAGAGGGGGCCCTTGTCTATGGCTACACCTTC
TRBV27,TRBJ2-1,TRBD2,many,CASGGLAGGQGEQFF,TGTGCCAGCGGCGGACTAGCGGGAGGGCAAGGTGAGCAGTTCTTC
TRBV19,TRBJ2-1,TRBD2,NA,CASSIATSGRFGEQFF,TGTGCCAGTAGTATAGCAACTAGCGGGAGGTTCGGTGAGCAGTTCTTC
TRBV18,TRBJ1-4,TRBD1,NA,CASSPSDRGVEKLFF,TGTGCCAGCTCACCCTCAGACAGGGGCGTTGAAAAACTGTTTTTT
TRBV24-1,TRBJ2-3,NA,NA,CATWCLREPTDTQYF,TGTGCCACTTGGTGCCTCCGGGAGCCAACAGATACGCAGTATTTT
TRBV6-2/TRBV6-3,TRBJ2-1,TRBD2,many,CASSYASGRTLYNEQFF,TGTGCCAGCAGTTACGCTAGCGGGAGGACTTTGTACAATGAGCAGTTCTTC
TRBV7-9,TRBJ2-3,TRBD1,many,CASSLVGTAITDTQYF,TGTGCCAGCAGCTTAGTCGGGACAGCTATCACAGATACGCAGTATTTT
TRBV24-1,TRBJ2-5,NA,once,CATSEDGVLQETQYF,TGTGCCACCAGTGAGGATGGGGTCCTCCAAGAGACCCAGTACTTC
TRBV24-1,TRBJ1-1,NA,NA,CATSKGHTEAFF,TGTGCCACCAGTAAAGGCCACACTGAAGCTTTCTTT
TRBV19,TRBJ1-1,NA,NA,CASIGVNTEAFF,TGTGCCAGTATAGGGGTGAACACTGAAGCTTTCTTT
TRBV7-9,TRBJ2-1,NA,NA,CASSHYRVLSVNEQFF,TGTGCCAGCTCGCATTACCGGGTTTTATCGGTCAATGAGCAGTTCTTC
TRBV6-2/TRBV6-3,TRBJ1-3,NA,NA,CASSRGQSGNTIYF,TGTGCCAGCAGTCGAGGACAGAGCGGAAACACCATATATTTT
TRBV20-1,TRBJ2-4,TRBD2,few,CSARGLADIQYF,TGCAGTGCGAGAGGACTAGCAGACATTCAGTACTTC
TRBV9,TRBJ1-2,NA,NA,CASSPRREGIYGYTF,TGTGCCAGCAGCCCCCGTAGGGAAGGAATCTATGGCTACACCTTC
TRBV6-5,TRBJ2-7,TRBD2,few,CASSYPGTSGSYEQYF,TGTGCCAGCAGTTACCCCGGGACTAGCGGGAGCTACGAGCAGTACTTC
TRBV10-1,TRBJ2-3,NA,NA,CASSYSQRTDTQYF,TGCGCCAGCAGTTACAGTCAGCGCACAGATACGCAGTATTTT
TRBV5-1,TRBJ2-2,TRBD2,NA,CASSLVGLAENTGELFF,TGCGCCAGCAGCTTGGTGGGACTAGCGGAGAACACCGGGGAGCTGTTTTTT
TRBV18,TRBJ2-5,TRBD1,few,CASSQDRGYETQYF,TGTGCCAGCTCCCAGGACAGGGGATACGAGACCCAGTACTTC
TRBV3-1,TRBJ1-6,TRBD1,NA,CASRGGGNSPLHF,TGTGCCAGCAGGGGAGGGGGCAATTCACCCCTCCACTTT
TRBV29-1,TRBJ1-1,NA,many,CSVDLGGMNTEAFF,TGCAGCGTTGATCTAGGTGGAATGAACACTGAAGCTTTCTTT
TRBV12-3/TRBV12-4,TRBJ2-4,NA,many,CASSWDLQNIQYF,TGTGCCAGCAGTTGGGACTTACAAAACATTCAGTACTTC
TRBV11-2,TRBJ2-7,TRBD2,many,CASSPLAGPSYEQYF,TGTGCCAGCAGCCCCCTAGCGGGCCCGTCCTACGAGCAGTACTTC
TRBV20-1,TRBJ1-2,NA,many,CSATPGRNNYGYTF,TGCAGTGCTACCCCGGGACGGAATAACTATGGCTACACCTTC
TRBV9,TRBJ2-5,NA,NA,CASSESPVKETQYF,TGTGCCAGCAGCGAGAGCCCAGTTAAAGAGACCCAGTACTTC
TRBV7-2,TRBJ2-7,TRBD2,few,CASGKRGLGLEQYF,TGTGCCAGCGGGAAGCGGGGCCTTGGCCTCGAGCAGTACTTC
TRBV6-1,TRBJ2-7,NA,NA,CASSVSGYEQYF,TGTGCCAGCAGCGTCTCGGGATACGAGCAGTACTTC
TRBV12-3/TRBV12-4,TRBJ2-2,TRBD2,few,CASTGGPIAGGRTGELFF,TGTGCCAGCACTGGGGGCCCCATAGCGGGAGGACGCACCGGGGAGCTGTTTTTT
TRBV7-9,TRBJ2-1,TRBD2,NA,CASSFRTSGTEQFF,TGTGCCAGCAGCTTTCGGACTAGCGGGACGGAGCAGTTCTTC
TRBV7-3,TRBJ1-1,NA,NA,CASSLNRDTEAFF,TGTGCCAGCAGCTTAAATCGGGACACTGAAGCTTTCTTT
TRBV7-9,TRBJ2-1,TRBD2,many,CASSPGLGLKNEQFF,TGTGCCAGCAGCCCGGGACTAGGACTTAAGAATGAGCAGTTCTTC
TRBV28,TRBJ2-5,NA,many,CAAGAVGETQYF,TGTGCCGCGGGGGCAGTTGGAGAGACCCAGTACTTC
TRBV20-1,TRBJ2-1,NA,NA,CSAKSPTSYNEQFF,TGCAGTGCTAAAAGCCCTACCTCCTACAATGAGCAGTTCTTC